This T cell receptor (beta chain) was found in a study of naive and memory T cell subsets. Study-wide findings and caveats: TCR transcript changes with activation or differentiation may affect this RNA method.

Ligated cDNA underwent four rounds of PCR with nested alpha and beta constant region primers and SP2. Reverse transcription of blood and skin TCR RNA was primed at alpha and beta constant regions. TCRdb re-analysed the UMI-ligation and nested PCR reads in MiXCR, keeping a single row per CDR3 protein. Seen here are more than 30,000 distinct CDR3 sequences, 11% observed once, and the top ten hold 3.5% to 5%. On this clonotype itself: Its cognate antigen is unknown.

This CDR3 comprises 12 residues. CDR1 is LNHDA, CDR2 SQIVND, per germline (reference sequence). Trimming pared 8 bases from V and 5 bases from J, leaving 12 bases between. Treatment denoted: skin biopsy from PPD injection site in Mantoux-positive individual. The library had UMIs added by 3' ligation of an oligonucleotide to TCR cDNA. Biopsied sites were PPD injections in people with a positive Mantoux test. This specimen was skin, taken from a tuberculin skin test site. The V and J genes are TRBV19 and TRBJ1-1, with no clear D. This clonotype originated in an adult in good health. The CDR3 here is CASAGYGTEAFF. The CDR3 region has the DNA TGTGCCAGTGCCGGATACGGTACTGAAGCTTTCTTT.